The 17 T cell receptor beta chains presented below share a single source sample, sequenced in a study of cytomegalovirus exposure and HLA in healthy donors. Method: immunoSEQ multiplex PCR; TCRdb's copy keeps in-frame clones and lacks some. The sample carries 55,000 to 65,000 clones, more than 90% recorded once. Sequenced material: PBMCs. The receptor source for this set is a man between 18 and 35 years old in good health and CMV-seronegative.

The V gene is TRBV4-3, the J gene TRBJ2-1; weak D call: TRBD2 (6 bases). The V end was cut by 4 bases, the J end by 7 bases, with 14 bases between. The CDR3 extends over 14 amino acids. Germline values: CDR1 LGHNA, CDR2 YSLEER. CDR3 residues: CASSLSGAPNEQFF. The CDR3 nucleotides read TGCGCCAGCAGCCTTAGCGGAGCGCCTAATGAGCAGTTCTTC.

The chain links TRBV6-5 to TRBJ2-3; tentative D call: TRBD2 (5 bases). Per germline, CDR1 MNHEY and CDR2 SVGAGI. The germline V and J ends were trimmed by 5 bases and 2 bases, with 8 bases remaining between them. CDR3 length equals 13 residues. The CDR3 protein is CASSRGFTDTQYF. DNA for the CDR3: TGTGCCAGCAGTCGAGGGTTCACAGATACGCAGTATTTT.

This chain uses TRBV5-5 with TRBJ2-7; weak D call: TRBD1 (6 bases). This CDR3 is 15 amino acids long. V gave up 4 bases and J gave up 3 bases, with 17 bases separating them. Germline lookup yields CDR1 SGHKS and CDR2 YYEKEE (reference sequence). The CDR3 bases are TGTGCCAGCAGCCCCACGCCGACAGGAGTCTACGAGCAGTACTTC. Its translation is CASSPTPTGVYEQYF. Looking up the rest from reference TRBV5-5 and TRBJ2-7 gives the full variable domain: DAGVTQSPTHLIKTRGQQVTLRCSPISGHKSVSWYQQVLGQGPQFIFQYYEKEERGRGNFPDRFSARQFPNYSSELNVNALLLGDSALYLCASSPTPTGVYEQYFGPGTRLTVT.

This clone was seen just once. The V gene is TRBV28, the J gene TRBJ2-7; the match to TRBD2 covers 7 bases. The germline gives CDR1 MDHEN, CDR2 SYDVKM. This CDR3 has 13 amino acids. V shed 6 bases, J shed 6 bases, and the junction held 8 bases outside the gene matches. CDR3 sequence (DNA): TGTGCCAGCAGAAAACCGGGAGGCTTCGAGCAGTACTTC. As protein: CASRKPGGFEQYF.

The chain employs TRBV7-2 and TRBJ1-1; D perhaps matches TRBD1 (5 bases). Germline loops: CDR1 SGHTA, CDR2 FQGNSA. Trimming took 1 base from V and 4 from J, leaving 10 bases between them. CDR3 size: 14 residues. The CDR3 nucleotides are TGTGCCAGCAGCTTAGGGGGCATTAGCACTGAAGCTTTCTTT. It is translated as CASSLGGISTEAFF.

This chain uses TRBV27 with TRBJ2-2; 9 positions match TRBD1. Trimming cost V 5 bases and J 7 bases; bases outside gene matches: 8. Germline CDR1 MNHEY, CDR2 SMNVEV (reference sequence). The CDR3 runs to 15 residues. The CDR3 DNA reads as TGTGCCAGCAGTCCCTACAGGGGGCGCGGCGGGGAGCTGTTTTTT. Its translation: CASSPYRGRGGELFF.

The J gene is TRBJ2-3, the V gene TRBV13; 8 positions agree with TRBD1. The junction had 8 bases not matched to a gene; V was cut back by 8 bases and J by 4 bases. The length of the CDR3 is 14 residues. Germline values: CDR1 PRHDT, CDR2 FYEKMQ (reference sequence). The CDR3 DNA reads TGTGCCAGCTCGGACAGGGCCGGCCCAGATACGCAGTATTTT. The encoded protein is CASSDRAGPDTQYF.

This chain links TRBV7-9 with TRBJ1-2, with D uncertain. Germline assignment: CDR1 SEHNR and CDR2 FQNEAQ (reference sequence). The V end was cut by 4 bases, the J end by 5 bases, with 11 bases between. The CDR3 totals 13 residues. The CDR3 reads CASSSTGAYGYTF. The DNA of the CDR3 is TGTGCCAGCAGCTCCACCGGAGCTTATGGCTACACCTTC.

The V gene is TRBV2, the J gene TRBJ2-1; 12 bases are shared with TRBD2. This CDR3 is 19 amino acids long. Trimming cost V 6 bases and J 0 bases; bases outside gene matches: 12. Germline CDR1 SNHLY, CDR2 FYNNEI. CDR3 amino acids: CASRTTIGLAGPSYNEQFF. The DNA of the CDR3 is TGTGCCAGCAGAACCACCATCGGACTAGCGGGACCCTCCTACAATGAGCAGTTCTTC.

The genes are TRBV5-4 and TRBJ2-7; 12 nucleotides agree with TRBD2. The germline gives CDR1 SGHNT, CDR2 YYREEE (reference sequence). This CDR3 is built from 14 residues. The V and J ends lost 3 bases and 5 bases, in that order; junction bases with no gene match: 3. CDR3 in DNA: TGTGCCAGCAGCTCCCGGACTAGCGGGAACGAGCAGTACTTC. Encoded protein: CASSSRTSGNEQYF.

The rearrangement uses TRBV9 and TRBJ1-5; D uncertain. The V end was cut by 7 bases, the J end by 1 base, with 9 bases between. The V gene's germline CDR1 is SGDLS and CDR2 YYNGEE. The CDR3 loop spans 13 amino acids. This chain's CDR3 is CASQRQSNQPQHF. The DNA for the CDR3 is TGTGCCAGCCAGAGACAAAGCAATCAGCCCCAGCATTTT.

The J gene is TRBJ2-7, the V gene TRBV25-1; 8 positions match TRBD2. With V trimmed by 8 bases and J by 5 bases, 14 bases remained unmatched. This CDR3 has 15 amino acids. Germline CDR1 MGHDK, CDR2 SYGVNS. CDR3 DNA sequence: TGTGCCAGCGGCCCGGGAGGGGCTCGTCGCAACGAGCAGTACTTC. Protein sequence: CASGPGGARRNEQYF.

The chain couples TRBV4-3 to TRBJ2-3, with D uncertain. Between the trimmed V and J ends, which lost 0 bases and 1 base, there was a span of 11 bases. The CDR3 covers 16 residues. Germline CDR1 LGHNA, CDR2 YSLEER. CDR3 sequence: CASSQDSTEGTDTQYF. The CDR3 DNA reads as TGCGCCAGCAGCCAAGACAGCACTGAGGGCACAGATACGCAGTATTTT.

The gene calls are TRBV27 and TRBJ1-2; D is possibly TRBD1 (5 bases). Germline V gene data show CDR1 as MNHEY and CDR2 as SMNVEV (reference sequence). Trimming stripped 5 bases from V and 4 bases from J, with 14 bases between. This CDR3 comprises 14 residues. As DNA, the CDR3 is TGTGCCAGCAGTGGGGGGTCTTCCCCCTATGGCTACACCTTC. It codes for CASSGGSSPYGYTF.

The gene calls are TRBV18 and TRBJ2-1; 10 bases fit TRBD2. Germline V gives CDR1 KGHSH, CDR2 LQKENI. With V trimmed by 5 bases and J by 2 bases, 6 bases remained unmatched. The CDR3 runs 16 residues. The CDR3 here is CASSSTSGATYNEQFF. In DNA, the CDR3 is TGTGCCAGCTCATCTACTAGCGGGGCCACCTACAATGAGCAGTTCTTC.

V is TRBV2 and J is TRBJ2-1; maybe TRBD2 (6 bases). Trimming removed 6 bases from V and 5 bases from J, with 17 bases in between. Germline loops: CDR1 SNHLY, CDR2 FYNNEI. This CDR3 region has 15 residues. CDR3 loop: CASRWRAGGDNEQFF. As DNA, the CDR3 is TGTGCCAGCAGGTGGCGGGCGGGCGGGGACAATGAGCAGTTCTTC. Using reference TRBV2 and TRBJ2-1 for the parts outside the CDR3, the full variable domain is EPEVTQTPSHQVTQMGQEVILRCVPISNHLYFYWYRQILGQKVEFLVSFYNNEISEKSEIFDDQFSVERPDGSNFTLKIRSTKLEDSAMYFCASRWRAGGDNEQFFGPGTRLTVL.

V is TRBV12-5 and J is TRBJ2-3; 9 bases map to TRBD1. J was trimmed by 5 bases and V by 6 bases; bases with no gene match: 6. Germline loops: CDR1 LGHNT, CDR2 FRNRAP. The CDR3 has 14 amino acids. The CDR3 coding sequence is TGTGCTAGTGGGCCCGGACAGGGGATAGATACGCAGTATTTT. Its protein is CASGPGQGIDTQYF. The entire variable domain, with the rest obtained from reference TRBV12-5 and TRBJ2-3, is as follows: DARVTQTPRHKVTEMGQEVTMRCQPILGHNTVFWYRQTMMQGLELLAYFRNRAPLDDSGMPKDRFSAEMPDATLATLKIQPSEPRDSAVYFCASGPGQGIDTQYFGPGTRLTVL.